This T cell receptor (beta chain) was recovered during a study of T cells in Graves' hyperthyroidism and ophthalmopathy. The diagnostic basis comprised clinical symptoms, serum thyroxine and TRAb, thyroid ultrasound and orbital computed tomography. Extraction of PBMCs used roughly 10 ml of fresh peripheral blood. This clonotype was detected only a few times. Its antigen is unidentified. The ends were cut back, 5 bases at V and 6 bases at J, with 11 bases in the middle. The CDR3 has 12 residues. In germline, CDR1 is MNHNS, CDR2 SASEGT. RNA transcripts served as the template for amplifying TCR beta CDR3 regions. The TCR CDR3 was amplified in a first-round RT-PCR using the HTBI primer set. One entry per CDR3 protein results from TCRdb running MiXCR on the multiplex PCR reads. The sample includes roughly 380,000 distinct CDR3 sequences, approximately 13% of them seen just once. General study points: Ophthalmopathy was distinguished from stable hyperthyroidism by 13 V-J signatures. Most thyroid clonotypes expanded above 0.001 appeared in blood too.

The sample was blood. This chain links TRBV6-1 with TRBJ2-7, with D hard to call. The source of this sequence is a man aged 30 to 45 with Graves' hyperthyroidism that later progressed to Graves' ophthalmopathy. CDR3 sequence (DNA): TGTGCCAGCAGTCCGTCTTGGGTCGAGCAGTACTTC. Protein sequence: CASSPSWVEQYF.